This T cell receptor (beta chain) is from a study of cytomegalovirus exposure and HLA in healthy donors. Details on this clone: Its antigen is not identified.

Primers included in the PCR were 60 Vbeta and 13 Jbeta primers. Libraries were prepared by immunoSEQ multiplex PCR; TCRdb keeps only in-frame clonotypes and omits some of them. In the table there are more than 95,000 clones, roughly 82% of which are singletons. The CDR3 contains 14 residues. The germline V gene has CDR1 SGHVS and CDR2 FNYEAQ. V shed 5 bases and J 5 bases; nucleotides not matched to a gene: 2. Broader study findings: Immune exposure information available was restricted to CMV serostatus.

The chain has TRBV7-6 and TRBJ2-5; 13 bases fit TRBD2. Sequencing was carried out using PBMCs. The TCR comes from an older woman in good health and CMV-seropositive. This chain's CDR3 is CASSQLAGGETQYF. CDR3 in DNA: TGTGCCAGCAGCCAACTAGCGGGGGGGGAGACCCAGTACTTC.